A single sample is the source of the 3 T cell receptor beta chains below, sequenced in a study of Graves' ophthalmopathy and Graves' hyperthyroidism. Amplification of the TCR beta CDR3 regions used RNA transcripts (as template). A first-round RT-PCR used HTBI primers, followed by a second-round multiplex PCR. In TCRdb, the multiplex PCR reads were re-called with MiXCR into one record per CDR3 protein. The profile shows roughly 220,000 distinct CDR3 sequences, about 47% of them singletons. The sample was peripheral blood. Receptors originate from an adult man with Graves' ophthalmopathy.

V gene TRBV2 combines with J gene TRBJ2-7; the D gene is possibly TRBD2 (5 bases). The V gene lost 6 bases and the J gene lost 5 bases, with 14 bases spanning the gap. Germline CDR1 SNHLY, CDR2 FYNNEI. The CDR3 length is 13 residues. The CDR3 DNA reads TGTGCCAGCAGCCGACCTACGAGGGACGAGCAGTACTTC. Translation gives CASSRPTRDEQYF.

As concerns this clonotype: A much bigger clone sits one base away, suggesting this may be a read error. The chain combines TRBV9 with TRBJ1-1; no firm D call. Between the trimmed V and J ends, which lost 4 bases and 7 bases, there was a span of 11 bases. CDR1 is SGDLS and CDR2 is YYNGEE in the germline V gene. The CDR3 contains 12 residues. This CDR3 is CASSPISSEAFF. For the CDR3, the DNA is TGTGCCAGCAGCCCTATCAGCAGTGAAGCTTTCTTT. The variable domain in full, completed from reference TRBV9 and TRBJ1-1, reads DSGVTQTPKHLITATGQRVTLRCSPRSGDLSVYWYQQSLDQGLQFLIQYYNGEERAKGNILERFSAQQFPDLHSELNLSSLELGDSALYFCASSPISSEAFFGQGTRLTVV.

In this sample, this clonotype turned up many times. The CDR3 sequence: CSVEERDLLGETQYF. The CDR3 region has the DNA TGCAGCGTTGAAGAGAGGGACCTATTGGGAGAGACCCAGTACTTC. This chain joins TRBV29-1 and TRBJ2-5; tentatively, D is TRBD1 or TRBD2 (5 bases each). Germline V gene data show CDR1 as SQVTM and CDR2 as ANQGSEA. This CDR3 has 15 amino acids. V was clipped by 0 bases and J by 4 bases, with 15 bases between them.